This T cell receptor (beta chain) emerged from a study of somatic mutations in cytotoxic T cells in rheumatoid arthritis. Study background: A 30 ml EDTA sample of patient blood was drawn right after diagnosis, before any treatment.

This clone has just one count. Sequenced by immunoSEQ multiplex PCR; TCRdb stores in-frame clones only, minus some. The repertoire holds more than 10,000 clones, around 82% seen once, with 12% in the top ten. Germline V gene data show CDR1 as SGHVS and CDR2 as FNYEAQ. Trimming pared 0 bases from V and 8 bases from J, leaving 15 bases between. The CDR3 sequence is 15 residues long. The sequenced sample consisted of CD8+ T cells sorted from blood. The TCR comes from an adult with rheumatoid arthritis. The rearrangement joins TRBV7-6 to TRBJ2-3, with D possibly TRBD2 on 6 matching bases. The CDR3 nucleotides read TGTGCCAGCAGCTTAGCGTATACTAGCCCTCTTACGCAGTATTTT. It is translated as CASSLAYTSPLTQYF. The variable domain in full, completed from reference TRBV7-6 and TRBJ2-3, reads GAGVSQSPRYKVTKRGQDVALRCDPISGHVSLYWYRQALGQGPEFLTYFNYEAQQDKSGLPNDRFSAERPEGSISTLTIQRTEQRDSAMYRCASSLAYTSPLTQYFGPGTRLTVL.